The rows below give T cell receptor beta chains drawn from one sample of a study of blood T cell repertoires in COVID-19. Method: immunoSEQ multiplex PCR; TCRdb's copy keeps in-frame clones and lacks some. The sample contains about 74,000 clones, roughly 84% of which appear only once. Sequencing was carried out using peripheral blood. These receptor sequences come from a woman older than 75 with active or convalescent COVID-19. Both conserved end residues are part of each CDR3. The D gene is left open where the match is weak. Clone sizes are given selectively: once, few, many, or a class where the clone is expanded.

j_call v_call d_call clone_size cdr3_nt cdr3_aa
TRBJ1-1 TRBV19 TRBD1 . TGTGCCAGTAAACCGGGACAGGATCCGAACACTGAAGCTTTCTTT CASKPGQDPNTEAFF
TRBJ1-1 TRBV7-9 . . TGTGCCAGCAGCTTAGGGAACAGTGTGAACACTGAAGCTTTCTTT CASSLGNSVNTEAFF
TRBJ1-1 TRBV10-1 . . TGCGCCAGCAGTGAGTCCCTCCCAATTCCGACAGAAGCTTTCTTT CASSESLPIPTEAFF
TRBJ1-4 TRBV5-1 . . TGCGCCAGCGGATCAGGGATGACTAATGAAAAACTGTTTTTT CASGSGMTNEKLFF
TRBJ1-1 TRBV30 TRBD1 . TGTGCCTGGACTCAGGGGGACACTGAAGCTTTCTTT CAWTQGDTEAFF
TRBJ2-1 TRBV7-3 TRBD2 . TGTGCCAGCAGCTTAAGCGGGGGGCCCTACAATGAGCAGTTCTTC CASSLSGGPYNEQFF
TRBJ2-7 TRBV4-3 TRBD2 once TGCGCCAGCAGCCAAGTGCGCGGGGGGGCCTACGAGCAGTACTTC CASSQVRGGAYEQYF
TRBJ1-4 TRBV30 . . TGTGCCTGGGGGAAGTCCCGGGGGTCGGGTGAAAAACTGTTTTTT CAWGKSRGSGEKLFF
TRBJ1-2 TRBV5-5 . . TGTGCCAGCAGCTTGCAGGCCATAGGGTCGAGACAGAGCTTC CASSLQAIGSRQSF
TRBJ1-5 TRBV7-8 TRBD1 few TGTGCCAGCAGCTCCTACGGGACAGATAATCAGCCCCAGCATTTT CASSSYGTDNQPQHF
TRBJ1-2 TRBV27 . . TGTGCCAGCAGTCCTTGGGACTCGTGGCTGGGCGGCTACACCTTC CASSPWDSWLGGYTF
TRBJ2-5 TRBV7-9 . . TGTGCCAGCAGCGGGTACGGAGGAGAGACCCAGTACTTC CASSGYGGETQYF
TRBJ1-1 TRBV6-6 TRBD1 . TGTGCCAGCAGAGACCTGACAGGGGGCAACTGGGCTTTCTTT CASRDLTGGNWAFF
TRBJ1-6 TRBV4-1 TRBD1 . TGCGCCAGCAACAAAGGACAGGGGGCGCGAAATTCACCCCTCCACTTT CASNKGQGARNSPLHF
TRBJ1-2 TRBV14 TRBD1 . TGTGCCAGCAGCCCCCGGACAGGGGGTTTTGGCTACACCTTC CASSPRTGGFGYTF
TRBJ2-1 TRBV11-3 TRBD2 . TGTGCCAGCTCGAAGTTCGGGGGGACCGACAATGAGCAGTTCTTC CASSKFGGTDNEQFF
TRBJ1-1 TRBV6-5 . . TGTGCCAGCAGTTACTCCTCCTCGGGGTGGGACACTGAAGCTTTCTTT CASSYSSSGWDTEAFF
TRBJ2-7 TRBV19 TRBD1 . TGTGCCAGTAGTATCCCGGGACAGGGGCGCTACGAGCAGTACTTC CASSIPGQGRYEQYF
TRBJ2-1 TRBV10-3 TRBD2 . TGTGCCATCAGTGAGGGGACTAGCGGGGGCAGGGAGCAGTTCTTC CAISEGTSGGREQFF
TRBJ2-1 TRBV30 TRBD1 . TGTGCCTGGAGTACCAACGACAGGGGGATCGGTGAGCAGTTCTTC CAWSTNDRGIGEQFF
TRBJ2-5 TRBV10-3 TRBD1 . TGTGCCATCAGTGATCTCAGGGGGAGAGAGACCCAGTACTTC CAISDLRGRETQYF
TRBJ2-4 TRBV29-1 . . TGCAGCGTTGAGCTTTGGAGCAACTTAGCCAAAAACATTCAGTACTTC CSVELWSNLAKNIQYF
TRBJ2-2 TRBV18 TRBD2 . TGTGCCAGCTCACCGGATAGCGGGGGAAACACCGGGGAGCTGTTTTTT CASSPDSGGNTGELFF
TRBJ2-3 TRBV28 . . TGTGCCAGCAGTCAGGACAGAGACACAGATACGCAGTATTTT CASSQDRDTDTQYF
TRBJ1-2 TRBV18 . . TGTGCCAGCTCAGGGAGGGCAAACTATGGCTACACCTTC CASSGRANYGYTF
TRBJ1-5 TRBV2 TRBD1 . TGTGCCAGCAGTCTACAGGGGGTCAATCAGCCCCAGCATTTT CASSLQGVNQPQHF
TRBJ1-1 TRBV6-5 . . TGTGCCAGCAGTTACTCGACGGAGCACGAAGCTTTCTTT CASSYSTEHEAFF
TRBJ1-6 TRBV19 . few TGTGCCAGTAGCCCACAGGGCAATAATTCACCCCTCCACTTT CASSPQGNNSPLHF
TRBJ2-3 TRBV7-2 . . TGTGCCAGCAGCCGGAGCGGGTCGCCTAGCACAGATACGCAGTATTTT CASSRSGSPSTDTQYF
TRBJ1-6 TRBV7-8 . . TGTGCCAGCAGCTTTGGACAGCCAAATTCACCCCTCCACTTT CASSFGQPNSPLHF
TRBJ2-1 TRBV15 . . TGTGCCTCCAGCAGAGAGTTGGGAATAGGGGCAGGTGGAAATGAGCAGTTCTTC CASSRELGIGAGGNEQFF
TRBJ2-3 TRBV24-1 TRBD2 . TGTGCCGCCGGGGGGGCAGGAGATACGCAGTATTTT CAAGGAGDTQYF
TRBJ2-7 TRBV5-5 . once TGTGCCAGCAGCTTGGCCAATAGGGGGGGCCTGGAGCAGTACTTC CASSLANRGGLEQYF
TRBJ2-7 TRBV28 . . TGTGCCAGCACCTACTGGCAGGCCACCGGCGAGCAGTACTTC CASTYWQATGEQYF
TRBJ2-3 TRBV7-6 TRBD2 . TGTGCCAGCAGCTTAGATGCGGGGGGTACTCCTCGAGATACGCAGTATTTT CASSLDAGGTPRDTQYF
TRBJ1-6 TRBV5-1 TRBD1 . TGCGCCAGCACCGCGAGGGGGCAGGTAGATTCACCCCTCCACTTT CASTARGQVDSPLHF
TRBJ1-2 TRBV12-3/TRBV12-4 TRBD1 . TGTGCCAGCAGTTTATCTGGGACAGCCTACACCTTC CASSLSGTAYTF
TRBJ2-1 TRBV7-2 . . TGTGCCAGCAGCTTCAATGGGGGCCGTCTTGGGTCCTACAATGAGCAGTTCTTC CASSFNGGRLGSYNEQFF
TRBJ2-3 TRBV9 . . TGTGCCAGCAGCGTAAACCCAGGTCAAGGAGATACGCAGTATTTT CASSVNPGQGDTQYF
TRBJ1-3 TRBV18 TRBD1 few TGTGCCAGCTCACGTGGACAGGGAGGAAACACCATATATTTT CASSRGQGGNTIYF
TRBJ1-5 TRBV4-3 TRBD1 . TGCGCCAGCAGCCAAGATGGGACAGGGGGACAGCCCCAGCATTTT CASSQDGTGGQPQHF
TRBJ1-5 TRBV30 . . TGTGCCTGGAGGGGGAGGGACCCCAGCAATCAGCCCCAGCATTTT CAWRGRDPSNQPQHF